The T cell receptor beta chain described here comes from a study of blood T cell repertoires in COVID-19. On the study more broadly: Sites in the United States, Italy and Spain provided acute and convalescent COVID-19 samples.

Sequencing used immunoSEQ multiplex PCR; TCRdb keeps in-frame clones, though not all of them. The sample carries 250,000 to 350,000 clones, nearly 90% recorded once. The germline V gene has CDR1 SGHNT and CDR2 YENEEA. With 3 bases removed from V and 4 bases from J, the gap between germline ends came to 9 bases. The CDR3 is 13 residues long. Cohort placement rested on clinical history that participants reported themselves. This clone appeared once. V and J are TRBV11-3 and TRBJ1-2; D is undetermined. Sequences were obtained from PBMCs or T cells enriched from blood (not recorded which). This sequence originates from a woman aged 18-29 years with acute COVID-19. CDR3 sequence (DNA): TGTGCCAGCAGCTTGAGTCAAATCTATGGCTACACCTTC. It translates to CASSLSQIYGYTF.